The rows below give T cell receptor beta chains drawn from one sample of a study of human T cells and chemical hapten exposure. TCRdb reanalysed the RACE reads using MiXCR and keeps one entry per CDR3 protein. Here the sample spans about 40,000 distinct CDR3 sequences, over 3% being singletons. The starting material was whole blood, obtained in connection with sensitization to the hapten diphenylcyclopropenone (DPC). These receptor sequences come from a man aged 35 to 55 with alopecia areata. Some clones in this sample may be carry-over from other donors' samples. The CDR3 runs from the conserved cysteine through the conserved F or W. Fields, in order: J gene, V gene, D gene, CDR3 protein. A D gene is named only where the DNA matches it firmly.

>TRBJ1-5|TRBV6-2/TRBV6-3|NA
CASKEGISNQPQHF
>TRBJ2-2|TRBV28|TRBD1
CASSLRVRTGTNTGELFF
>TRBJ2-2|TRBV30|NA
CAWRGFANTGELFF
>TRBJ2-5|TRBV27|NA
CASSLETQYF
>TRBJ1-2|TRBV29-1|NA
CSVVAGYTF
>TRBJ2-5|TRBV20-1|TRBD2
CSARTILEIAGGKETQYF
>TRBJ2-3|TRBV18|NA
CASSQFLGTDTQYF
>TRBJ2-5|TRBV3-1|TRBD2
CASSQDTGTSGRALQETQYF
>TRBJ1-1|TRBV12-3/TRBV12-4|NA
CASSYYRAKNTEAFF
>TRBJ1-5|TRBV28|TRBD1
CASSLDFTGGRGIPSSGKPQHF
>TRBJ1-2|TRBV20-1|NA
CSAREDSGGYTF
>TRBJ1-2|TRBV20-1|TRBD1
CSARDYRGRDGYTF
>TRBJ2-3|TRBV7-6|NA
CASSSSVDTQYF
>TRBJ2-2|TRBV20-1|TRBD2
CSARDTASGSSNTGELFF
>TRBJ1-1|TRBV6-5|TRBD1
CASSTGQVWTEAFF